The present T cell receptor (beta chain) was sequenced within a study of radiotherapy plus CTLA-4 blockade in lung cancer. Overall study: Objective responses arose in approximately 17% of patients, and 31% experienced disease control.

The CDR3 is 15 residues long. CDR1 and CDR2 (germline): SEHNR, FQNEAQ (reference sequence). Trimming took 5 bases from V and 4 from J; bases not matched to a gene: 6. This clone showed up just a few times. Its antigen remains unidentified. Method: immunoSEQ multiplex PCR; TCRdb's copy keeps in-frame clones and lacks some. The sample has fewer than 50,000 clones, roughly 59% seen once; the top ten hold 18%. General study findings and limits: There was expansion of tumor-derived TCR clones in blood after radiotherapy plus ipilimumab. Early blood T cell clone dynamics, with interferon-beta, were reported to best predict response.

CTLA-4 blockade with ipilimumab, together with focal radiation, was given to patients with chemo-refractory metastatic non-small-cell lung cancer. The chain carries TRBV7-9 and TRBJ2-2; 8 bases agree with TRBD2. The sequences come from peripheral blood, collected from a patient treated with radiotherapy plus ipilimumab. This clonotype was obtained from a human donor with non-small cell lung cancer who had a partial response to radiotherapy plus ipilimumab. This CDR3 reads CASSGSGGSTGELFF. CDR3 DNA: TGTGCCAGCAGCGGCAGCGGGGGCAGCACCGGGGAGCTGTTTTTT. Using reference TRBV7-9 and TRBJ2-2 for the parts outside the CDR3, the full variable domain is DTGVSQNPRHKITKRGQNVTFRCDPISEHNRLYWYRQTLGQGPEFLTYFQNEAQLEKSRLLSDRFSAERPKGSFSTLEIQRTEQGDSAMYLCASSGSGGSTGELFFGEGSRLTVL.